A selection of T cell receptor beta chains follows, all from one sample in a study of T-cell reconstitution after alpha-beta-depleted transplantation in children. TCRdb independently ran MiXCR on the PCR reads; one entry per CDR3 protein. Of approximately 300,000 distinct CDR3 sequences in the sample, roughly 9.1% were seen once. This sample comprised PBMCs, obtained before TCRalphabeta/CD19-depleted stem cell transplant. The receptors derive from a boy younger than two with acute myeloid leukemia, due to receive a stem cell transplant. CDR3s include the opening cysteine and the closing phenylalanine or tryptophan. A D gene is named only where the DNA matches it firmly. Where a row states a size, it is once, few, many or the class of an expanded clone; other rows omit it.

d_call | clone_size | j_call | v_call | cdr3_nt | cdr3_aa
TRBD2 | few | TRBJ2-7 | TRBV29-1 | TGCAGCGTATCAGCGGGGAGCTCCTACGAGCAGTACTTC | CSVSAGSSYEQYF
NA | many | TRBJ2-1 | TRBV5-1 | TGCGCCAGCAGCTTGGGCTCGTTTTCCTTCTACAATGAGCAGTTCTTC | CASSLGSFSFYNEQFF
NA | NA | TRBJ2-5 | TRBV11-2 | TGTGCCAGCAGCTTTGGGAAGGGGGGCTTGGACCAAGAGACCCAGTACTTC | CASSFGKGGLDQETQYF
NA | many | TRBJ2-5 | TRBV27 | TGTGCCAGCAGTCCCGACTTCCCGGGGACCCAGTACTTC | CASSPDFPGTQYF
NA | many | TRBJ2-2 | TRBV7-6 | TGTGCCAGCAGCCCAAATCAGCCCGGGGAGCTGTTTTTT | CASSPNQPGELFF
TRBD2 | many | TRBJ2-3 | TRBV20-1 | TGCAGTGCCCGCGGGGGGCCCAGCACAGATACGCAGTATTTT | CSARGGPSTDTQYF
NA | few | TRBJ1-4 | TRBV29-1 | TGCAGCGTTCGGACGGGGGGTAGGAAACTGTTTTTT | CSVRTGGRKLFF
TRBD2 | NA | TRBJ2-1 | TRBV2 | TGTGCCAGCAGTGATAATTGGCGGGAGACCAATGAGCAGTTCTTC | CASSDNWRETNEQFF
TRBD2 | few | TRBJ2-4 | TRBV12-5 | TGTGCTAGTGGTTTAAGGGAGGGGTTTGACATTCAGTACTTC | CASGLREGFDIQYF
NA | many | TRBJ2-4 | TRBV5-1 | TGCGCCAGCAGCTGGGAAGCAAGAGCCAAAAACATTCAGTACTTC | CASSWEARAKNIQYF
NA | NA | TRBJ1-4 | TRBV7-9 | TGTGCCAGCAGCTTAGAAGGGGGGGCAACTAATGAAAAACTGTTTTTT | CASSLEGGATNEKLFF
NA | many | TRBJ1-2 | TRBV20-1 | TGCAGTGCTACCTCCGGGGGCTACACCTTC | CSATSGGYTF
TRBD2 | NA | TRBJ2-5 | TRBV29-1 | TGCAGCCGAACTAGCGGGACTCAAGAGACCCAGTACTTC | CSRTSGTQETQYF
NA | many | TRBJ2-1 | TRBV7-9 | TGTGCCAGCAGCTCCTTGGTAGCGGACATTACCTACAATGAGCAGTTCTTC | CASSSLVADITYNEQFF
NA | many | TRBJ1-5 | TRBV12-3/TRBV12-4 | TGTGCCAGCAGCCCGGACCTTCTTAATCAGCCCCAGCATTTT | CASSPDLLNQPQHF
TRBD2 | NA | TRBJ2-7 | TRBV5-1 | TGCGCCAGCAGCTCCGGGACTAGTTCCGGGTACGAGCAGTACTTC | CASSSGTSSGYEQYF
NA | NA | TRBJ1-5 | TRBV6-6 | TGTGCCAGCACGGGCAGTTCCGCTCGGGTAGGACAGCCCCAGCATTTT | CASTGSSARVGQPQHF
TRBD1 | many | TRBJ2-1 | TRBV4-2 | TGTGCCAGCAGCCGGGGGACAGGGCGTCCGGATGAGCAGTTCTTC | CASSRGTGRPDEQFF
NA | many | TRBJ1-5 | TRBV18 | TGTGCCAGCTCTCGGGGCAGGGAAGGACAGCCCCAGCATTTT | CASSRGREGQPQHF
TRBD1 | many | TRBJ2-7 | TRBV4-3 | TGCGCCAGCAGCCAAGCGCTATGGGACAGGGGCCACGAGCAGTACTTC | CASSQALWDRGHEQYF
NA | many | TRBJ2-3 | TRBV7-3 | TGTGCCAGCAGTCTTAACGGACGCGGGGGACACACAGATACGCAGTATTTT | CASSLNGRGGHTDTQYF
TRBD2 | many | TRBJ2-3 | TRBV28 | TGTGCCAGCAACATCTTTAAGCGGGGGGGCACAGATACGCAGTATTTT | CASNIFKRGGTDTQYF
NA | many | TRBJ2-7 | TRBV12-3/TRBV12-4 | TGTGCCAGCAGTTTAGGTTATGGGGGGCCTGCTAACGAGCAGTACTTC | CASSLGYGGPANEQYF
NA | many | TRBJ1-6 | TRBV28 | TGTGCCAGCAGTTTCGGGACCGTAATACGATCACCCCTCCACTTT | CASSFGTVIRSPLHF
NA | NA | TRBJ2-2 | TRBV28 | TGTGCCAGCAACAGGAACGCGAACACCGGGGAGCTGTTTTTT | CASNRNANTGELFF
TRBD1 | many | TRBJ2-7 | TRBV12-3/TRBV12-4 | TGTGCCAGCGGGGGACAGTTCTCCTACGAGCAGTACTTC | CASGGQFSYEQYF
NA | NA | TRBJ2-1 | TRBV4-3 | TGCGCCAGCAGCCAAGATTTGGTCGGGATGGGGTGCTACAATGAGCAGTTCTTC | CASSQDLVGMGCYNEQFF
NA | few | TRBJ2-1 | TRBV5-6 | TGTGCCAGCAGCGTTTCGGGTTCTCCCTCCTACAATGAGCAGTTCTTC | CASSVSGSPSYNEQFF
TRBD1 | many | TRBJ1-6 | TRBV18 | TGTGCCAGCTCAAAGGGACAGGCGGCTTCACCCCTCCACTTT | CASSKGQAASPLHF